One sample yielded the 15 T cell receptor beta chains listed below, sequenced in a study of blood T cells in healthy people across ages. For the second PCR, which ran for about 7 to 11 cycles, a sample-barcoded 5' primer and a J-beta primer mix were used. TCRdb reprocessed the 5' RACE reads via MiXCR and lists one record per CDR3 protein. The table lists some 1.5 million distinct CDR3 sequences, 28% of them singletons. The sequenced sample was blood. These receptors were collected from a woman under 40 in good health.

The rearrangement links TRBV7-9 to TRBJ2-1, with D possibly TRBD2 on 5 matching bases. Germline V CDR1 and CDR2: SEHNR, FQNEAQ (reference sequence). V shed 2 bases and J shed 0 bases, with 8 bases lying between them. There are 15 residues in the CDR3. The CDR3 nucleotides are TGTGCCAGCAGCTTAACCGACTACTCCTACAATGAGCAGTTCTTC. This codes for CASSLTDYSYNEQFF. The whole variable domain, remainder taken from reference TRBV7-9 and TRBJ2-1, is DTGVSQNPRHKITKRGQNVTFRCDPISEHNRLYWYRQTLGQGPEFLTYFQNEAQLEKSRLLSDRFSAERPKGSFSTLEIQRTEQGDSAMYLCASSLTDYSYNEQFFGPGTRLTVL.

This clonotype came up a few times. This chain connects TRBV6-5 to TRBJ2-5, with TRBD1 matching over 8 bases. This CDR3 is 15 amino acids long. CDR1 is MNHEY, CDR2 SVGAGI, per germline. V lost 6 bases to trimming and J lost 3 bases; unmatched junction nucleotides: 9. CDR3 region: CASSARQGAEETQYF. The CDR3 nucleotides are TGTGCCAGCAGCGCCAGGCAGGGGGCGGAAGAGACCCAGTACTTC.

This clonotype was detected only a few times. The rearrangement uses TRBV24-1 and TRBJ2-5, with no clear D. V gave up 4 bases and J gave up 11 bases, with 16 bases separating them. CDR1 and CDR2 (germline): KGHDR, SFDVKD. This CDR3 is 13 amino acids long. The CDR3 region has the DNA TGTGCCACCAGTGACCTGGTAGACAATGAGCAGTACTTC. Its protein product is CATSDLVDNEQYF.

CDR3 DNA sequence: TGTGCCAGCCGCCAAGTACGGCGGGGTACTGAAGCTTTCTTT. This translates into CASRQVRRGTEAFF. This chain links TRBV6-5 with TRBJ1-1; no firm D call. The CDR3 consists of 14 residues. Per germline, CDR1 MNHEY and CDR2 SVGAGI. The germline V and J ends were trimmed by 8 bases and 5 bases, with 18 bases remaining between them.

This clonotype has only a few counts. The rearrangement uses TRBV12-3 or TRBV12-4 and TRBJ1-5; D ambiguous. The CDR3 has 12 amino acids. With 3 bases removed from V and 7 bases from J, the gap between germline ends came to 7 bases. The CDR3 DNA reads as TGTGCCAGCAGTTTCCGGCTGCAGCCCCAGCATTTT. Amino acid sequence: CASSFRLQPQHF.

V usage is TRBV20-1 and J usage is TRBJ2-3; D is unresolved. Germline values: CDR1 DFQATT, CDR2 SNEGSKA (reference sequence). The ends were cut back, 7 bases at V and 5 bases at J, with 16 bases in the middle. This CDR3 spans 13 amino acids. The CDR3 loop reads CSDTGRLGDTQYF. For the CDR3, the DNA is TGCAGTGATACCGGTAGGCTCGGAGATACGCAGTATTTT.

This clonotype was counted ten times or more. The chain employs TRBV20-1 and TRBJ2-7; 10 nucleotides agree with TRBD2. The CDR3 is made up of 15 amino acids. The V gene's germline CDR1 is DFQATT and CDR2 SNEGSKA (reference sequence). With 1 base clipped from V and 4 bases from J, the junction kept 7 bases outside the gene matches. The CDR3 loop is CSARGAASGSYEQYF. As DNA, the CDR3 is TGCAGTGCTAGAGGGGCGGCTAGCGGGAGTTACGAGCAGTACTTC.

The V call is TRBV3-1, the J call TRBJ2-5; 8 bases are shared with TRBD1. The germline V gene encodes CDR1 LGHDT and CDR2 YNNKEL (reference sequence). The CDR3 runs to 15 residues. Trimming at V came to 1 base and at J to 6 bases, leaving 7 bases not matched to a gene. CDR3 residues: CASSQGGQGAKTQYF. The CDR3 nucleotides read TGTGCCAGCAGCCAAGGGGGGCAGGGGGCTAAGACCCAGTACTTC.

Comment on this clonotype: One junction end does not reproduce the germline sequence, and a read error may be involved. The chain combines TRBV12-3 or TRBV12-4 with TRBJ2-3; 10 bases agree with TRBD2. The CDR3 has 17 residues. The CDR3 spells CASSLSPLAGAGDTRYF. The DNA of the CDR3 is TGTGCCAGCAGTTTAAGCCCTCTAGCGGGGGCGGGGGATACGCGGTATTTT.

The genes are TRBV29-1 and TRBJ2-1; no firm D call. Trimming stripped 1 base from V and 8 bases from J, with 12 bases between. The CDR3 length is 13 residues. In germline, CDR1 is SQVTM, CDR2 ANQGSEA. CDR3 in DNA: TGCAGCGTTGAAGCGGGCGTTGCATATGAGCAGTTCTTC. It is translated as CSVEAGVAYEQFF.

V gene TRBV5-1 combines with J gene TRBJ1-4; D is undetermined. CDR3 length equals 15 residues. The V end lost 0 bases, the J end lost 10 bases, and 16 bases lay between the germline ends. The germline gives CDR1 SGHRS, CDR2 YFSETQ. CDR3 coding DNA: TGCGCCAGCAGCTTGGGAACCCAGATGGGCGGAAAACTGTTTTTT. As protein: CASSLGTQMGGKLFF. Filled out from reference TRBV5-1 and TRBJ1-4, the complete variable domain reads KAGVTQTPRYLIKTRGQQVTLSCSPISGHRSVSWYQQTPGQGLQFLFEYFSETQRNKGNFPGRFSGRQFSNSRSEMNVSTLELGDSALYLCASSLGTQMGGKLFFGSGTQLSVL.

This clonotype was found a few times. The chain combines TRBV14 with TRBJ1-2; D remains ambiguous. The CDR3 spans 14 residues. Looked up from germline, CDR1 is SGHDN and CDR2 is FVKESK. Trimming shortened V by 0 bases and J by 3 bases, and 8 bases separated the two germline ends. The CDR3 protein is CASSQESTDYGYTF. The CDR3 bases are TGTGCCAGCAGCCAAGAATCCACCGACTATGGCTACACCTTC.

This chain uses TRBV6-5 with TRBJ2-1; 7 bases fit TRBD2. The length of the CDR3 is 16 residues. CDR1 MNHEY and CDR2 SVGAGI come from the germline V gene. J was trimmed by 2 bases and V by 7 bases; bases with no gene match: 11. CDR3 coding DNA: TGTGCCAGCATCCCGACCTGGGGGGGACCCTACAATGAGCAGTTCTTC. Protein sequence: CASIPTWGGPYNEQFF.

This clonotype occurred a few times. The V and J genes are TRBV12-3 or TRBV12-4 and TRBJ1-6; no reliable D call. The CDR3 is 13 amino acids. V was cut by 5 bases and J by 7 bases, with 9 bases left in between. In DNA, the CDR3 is TGTGCCAGCAGTCGGGCGGCGAATTCACCCCTCCACTTT. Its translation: CASSRAANSPLHF.

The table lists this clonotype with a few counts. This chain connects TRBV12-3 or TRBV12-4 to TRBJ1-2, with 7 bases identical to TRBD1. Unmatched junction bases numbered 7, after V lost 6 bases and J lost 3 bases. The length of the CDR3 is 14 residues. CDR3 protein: CASRWTGGDYGYTF. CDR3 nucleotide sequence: TGTGCCAGCAGGTGGACAGGTGGGGACTATGGCTACACCTTC.